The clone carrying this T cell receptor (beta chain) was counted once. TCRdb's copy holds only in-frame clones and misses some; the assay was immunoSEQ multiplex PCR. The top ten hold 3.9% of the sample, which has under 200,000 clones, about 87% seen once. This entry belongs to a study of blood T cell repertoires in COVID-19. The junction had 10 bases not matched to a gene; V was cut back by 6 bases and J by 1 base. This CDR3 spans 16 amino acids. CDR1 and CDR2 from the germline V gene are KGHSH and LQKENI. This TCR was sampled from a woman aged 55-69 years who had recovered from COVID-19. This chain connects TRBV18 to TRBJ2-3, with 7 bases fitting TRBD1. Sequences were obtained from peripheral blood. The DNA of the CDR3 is TGTGCCAGCTCGCCTTACGGACAGGTCCGCACAGATACGCAGTATTTT. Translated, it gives CASSPYGQVRTDTQYF.